This TCR beta chain was captured in a study of cytomegalovirus exposure and HLA in healthy donors. When sampled, the donors appeared nominally healthy, though they likely had unrecorded immune exposures. The PCR contained 60 Vbeta and 13 Jbeta primers. Sequencing used immunoSEQ multiplex PCR; TCRdb keeps in-frame clones, though not all of them. The sample shows hundreds of thousands of clones, 70% to 85% of them seen only once. Germline CDR1 reads MNHNY; CDR2 reads SVGAGI (reference sequence). The length of the CDR3 is 14 residues. V shed 6 bases and J 2 bases; nucleotides not matched to a gene: 3. The gene calls are TRBV6-6 and TRBJ2-1; 8 bases are shared with TRBD1. This clonotype originated in a woman aged 40 to 50 in good health and CMV-seronegative. Sequencing was performed on PBMCs. The CDR3 region has the DNA TGTGCCAGCAGAGTGACAGGGGCCTACAATGAGCAGTTCTTC. Translated, it gives CASRVTGAYNEQFF.